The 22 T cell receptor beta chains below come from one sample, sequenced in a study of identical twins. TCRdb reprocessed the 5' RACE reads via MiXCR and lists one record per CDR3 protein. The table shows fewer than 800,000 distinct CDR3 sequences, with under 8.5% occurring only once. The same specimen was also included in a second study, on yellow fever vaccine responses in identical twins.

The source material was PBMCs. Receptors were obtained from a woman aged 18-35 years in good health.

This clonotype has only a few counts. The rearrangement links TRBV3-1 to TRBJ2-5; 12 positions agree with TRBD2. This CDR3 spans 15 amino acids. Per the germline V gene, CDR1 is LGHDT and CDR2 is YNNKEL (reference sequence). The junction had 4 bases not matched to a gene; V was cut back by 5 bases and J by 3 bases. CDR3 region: CASSRLAGAKETQYF. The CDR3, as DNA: TGTGCCAGCAGCAGACTAGCGGGGGCGAAAGAGACCCAGTACTTC.

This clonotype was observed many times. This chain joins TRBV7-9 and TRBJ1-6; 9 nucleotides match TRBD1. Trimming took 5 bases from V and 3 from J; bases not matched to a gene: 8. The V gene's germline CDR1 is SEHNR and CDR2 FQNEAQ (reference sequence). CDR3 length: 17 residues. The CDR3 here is CASSIGTGTGYNSPLHF. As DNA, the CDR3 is TGTGCCAGCAGCATCGGGACAGGGACAGGCTATAATTCACCCCTCCACTTT. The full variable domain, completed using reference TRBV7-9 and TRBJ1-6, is DTGVSQNPRHKITKRGQNVTFRCDPISEHNRLYWYRQTLGQGPEFLTYFQNEAQLEKSRLLSDRFSAERPKGSFSTLEIQRTEQGDSAMYLCASSIGTGTGYNSPLHFGNGTRLTVT.

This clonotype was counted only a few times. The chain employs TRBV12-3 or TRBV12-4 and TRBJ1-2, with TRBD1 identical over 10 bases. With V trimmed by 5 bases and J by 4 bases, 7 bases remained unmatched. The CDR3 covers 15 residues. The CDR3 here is CASSLGTGVVYGYTF. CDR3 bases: TGTGCCAGCAGTCTCGGGACAGGGGTAGTCTATGGCTACACCTTC.

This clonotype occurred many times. The CDR3, as DNA: TGCAGTGCTAACCGGGAAGGCACGGCGTGGGGCTACACCTTC. Its translation is CSANREGTAWGYTF. This chain uses TRBV20-1 with TRBJ1-2, with unresolved D. Trimming pared 4 bases from V and 8 bases from J, leaving 20 bases between. CDR3 length: 14 residues. CDR1 is DFQATT, CDR2 SNEGSKA, per germline (reference sequence).

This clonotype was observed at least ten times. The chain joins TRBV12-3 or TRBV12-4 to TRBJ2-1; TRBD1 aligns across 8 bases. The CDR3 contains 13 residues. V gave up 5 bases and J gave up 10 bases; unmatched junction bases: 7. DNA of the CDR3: TGTGCCAGCAGTCCCCTCCGGACAGGGGAGCAGTTCTTC. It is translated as CASSPLRTGEQFF.

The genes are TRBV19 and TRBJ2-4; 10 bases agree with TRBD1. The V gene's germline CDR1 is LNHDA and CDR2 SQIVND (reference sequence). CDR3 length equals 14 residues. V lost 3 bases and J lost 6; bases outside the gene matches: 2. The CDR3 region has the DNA TGTGCCAGTAGTATCGGGACAGGGGTAAACATTCAGTACTTC. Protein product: CASSIGTGVNIQYF.

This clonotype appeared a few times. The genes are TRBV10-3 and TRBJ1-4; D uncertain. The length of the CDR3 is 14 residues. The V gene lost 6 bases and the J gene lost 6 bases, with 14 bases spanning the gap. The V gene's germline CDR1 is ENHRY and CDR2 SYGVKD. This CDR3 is CAISGGAVYEKLFF. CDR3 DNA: TGTGCCATCAGCGGAGGCGCAGTTTATGAAAAACTGTTTTTT.

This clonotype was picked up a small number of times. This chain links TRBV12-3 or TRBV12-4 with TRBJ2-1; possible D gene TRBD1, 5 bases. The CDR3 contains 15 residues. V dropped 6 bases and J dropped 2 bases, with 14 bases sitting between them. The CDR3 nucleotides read TGTGCCAGCAGCAAAGGGGCCACGACCTACAATGAGCAGTTCTTC. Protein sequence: CASSKGATTYNEQFF.

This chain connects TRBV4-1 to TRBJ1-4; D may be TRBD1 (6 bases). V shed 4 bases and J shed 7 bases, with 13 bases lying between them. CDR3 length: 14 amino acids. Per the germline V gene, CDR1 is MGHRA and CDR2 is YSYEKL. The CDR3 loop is CASSRLRDIEKLFF. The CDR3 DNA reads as TGCGCCAGCAGCCGCCTCCGGGACATTGAAAAACTGTTTTTT.

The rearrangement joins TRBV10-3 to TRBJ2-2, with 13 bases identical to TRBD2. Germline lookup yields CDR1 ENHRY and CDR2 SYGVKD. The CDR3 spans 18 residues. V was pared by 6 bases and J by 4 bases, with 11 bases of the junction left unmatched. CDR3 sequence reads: CAIRPTSGRALVTGELFF. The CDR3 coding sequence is TGTGCCATCAGGCCCACTAGCGGGAGGGCCCTAGTCACCGGGGAGCTGTTTTTT.

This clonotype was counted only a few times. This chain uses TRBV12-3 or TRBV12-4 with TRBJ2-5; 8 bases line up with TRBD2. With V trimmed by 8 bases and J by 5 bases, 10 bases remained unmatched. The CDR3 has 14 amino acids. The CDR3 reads CASQSGSPGETQYF. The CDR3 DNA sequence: TGTGCCAGCCAGAGCGGGAGCCCTGGGGAGACCCAGTACTTC.

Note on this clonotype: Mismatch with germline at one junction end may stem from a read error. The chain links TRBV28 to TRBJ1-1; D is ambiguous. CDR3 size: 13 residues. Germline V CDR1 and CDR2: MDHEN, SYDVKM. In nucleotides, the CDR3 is TGTGCCAGAAGTTTAAGGGTAGTCACTGAAGCTTTCTTT. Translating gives CARSLRVVTEAFF.

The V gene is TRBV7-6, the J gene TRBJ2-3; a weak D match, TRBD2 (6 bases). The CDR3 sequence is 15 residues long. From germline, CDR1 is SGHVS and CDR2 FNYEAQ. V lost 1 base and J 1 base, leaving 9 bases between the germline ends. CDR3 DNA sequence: TGTGCCAGCAGCTTAGGACGGGAGCGCACAGATACGCAGTATTTT. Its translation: CASSLGRERTDTQYF.

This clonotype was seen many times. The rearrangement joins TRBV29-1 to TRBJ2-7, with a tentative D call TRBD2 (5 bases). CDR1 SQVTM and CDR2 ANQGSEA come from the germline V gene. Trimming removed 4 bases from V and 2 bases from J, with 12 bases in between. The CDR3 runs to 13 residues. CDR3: CSVVPTGAYEQYF. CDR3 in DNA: TGCAGCGTTGTACCTACCGGGGCCTACGAGCAGTACTTC.

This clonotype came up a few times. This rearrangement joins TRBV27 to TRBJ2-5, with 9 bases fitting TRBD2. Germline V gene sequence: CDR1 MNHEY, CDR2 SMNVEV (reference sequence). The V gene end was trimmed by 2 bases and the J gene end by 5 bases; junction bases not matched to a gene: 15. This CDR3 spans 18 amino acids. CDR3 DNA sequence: TGTGCCAGCAGTTTAACCCCTTCGCGGGGGGGCCGTCGTGAGACCCAGTACTTC. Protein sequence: CASSLTPSRGGRRETQYF.

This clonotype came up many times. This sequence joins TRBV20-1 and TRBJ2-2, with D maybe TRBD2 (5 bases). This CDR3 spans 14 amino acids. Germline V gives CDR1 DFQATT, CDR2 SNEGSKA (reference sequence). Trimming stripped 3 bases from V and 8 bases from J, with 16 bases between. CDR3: CSARQSGVVGELFF. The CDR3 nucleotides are TGCAGTGCTAGGCAGAGCGGAGTGGTTGGGGAGCTGTTTTTT.

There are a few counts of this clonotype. This CDR3 reads CASSARDRQNSPLHF. CDR3 bases: TGTGCCAGCAGTGCAAGGGACAGGCAGAATTCACCCCTCCACTTT. The rearrangement uses TRBV6-1 and TRBJ1-6; 8 bases match TRBD1. The CDR3 has 15 amino acids. CDR1 is MNHNS and CDR2 is SASEGT in the germline V gene. With 4 bases clipped from V and 7 bases from J, the junction kept 6 bases outside the gene matches.

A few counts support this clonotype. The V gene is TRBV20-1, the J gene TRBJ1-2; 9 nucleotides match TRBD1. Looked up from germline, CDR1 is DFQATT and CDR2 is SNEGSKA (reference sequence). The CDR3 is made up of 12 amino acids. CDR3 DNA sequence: TGCAGCGCAGGGGGACAGGGAGTTAGCTACACCTTC. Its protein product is CSAGGQGVSYTF.

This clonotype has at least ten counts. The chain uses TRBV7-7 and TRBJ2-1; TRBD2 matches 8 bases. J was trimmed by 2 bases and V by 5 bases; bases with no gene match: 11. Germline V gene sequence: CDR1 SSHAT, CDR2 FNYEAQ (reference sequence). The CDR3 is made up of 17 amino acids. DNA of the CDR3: TGTGCCAGCAGCCCCTACCCAATAGCGGGGCCCTACAATGAGCAGTTCTTC. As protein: CASSPYPIAGPYNEQFF.

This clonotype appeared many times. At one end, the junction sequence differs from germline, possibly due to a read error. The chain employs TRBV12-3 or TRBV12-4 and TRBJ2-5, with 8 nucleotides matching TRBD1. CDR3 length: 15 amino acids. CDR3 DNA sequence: TGTGCCAGCAGTTTAGGGGGGACAGGTCAAGGGACCCAGTACTTC. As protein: CASSLGGTGQGTQYF.

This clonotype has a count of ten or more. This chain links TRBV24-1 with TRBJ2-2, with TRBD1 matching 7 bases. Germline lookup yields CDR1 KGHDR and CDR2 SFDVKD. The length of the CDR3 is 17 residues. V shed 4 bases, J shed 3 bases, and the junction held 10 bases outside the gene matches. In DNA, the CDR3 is TGTGCCACCAGTGACACCGTAGGGACAGCATACACCGGGGAGCTGTTTTTT. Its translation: CATSDTVGTAYTGELFF.

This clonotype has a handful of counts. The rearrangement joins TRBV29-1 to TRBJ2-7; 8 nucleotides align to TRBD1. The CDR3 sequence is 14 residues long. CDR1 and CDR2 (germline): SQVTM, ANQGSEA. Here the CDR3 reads CSVVSWTGRYEQYF. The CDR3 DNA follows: TGCAGTGTCGTAAGCTGGACAGGGAGGTACGAGCAGTACTTC.